This T cell receptor beta chain was sequenced for a study of blood T cell repertoires in COVID-19. Study background: Material from acute and convalescent COVID-19 was sourced from the United States, Italy and Spain.

Only one count was recorded for this clone. Participants were aged roughly 18 to 89 years from approximately 24 US areas. Participant-given clinical history determined each cohort assignment. What the recovered Cohort 3 donors had was two negative PCRs, clearance, or symptom resolution. The CDR3 is 17 amino acids. CDR1 and CDR2 (germline): DFQATT, SNEGSKA (reference sequence). V dropped 3 bases and J dropped 0; count of bases not matched to a gene: 9. The assay was immunoSEQ multiplex PCR, and TCRdb's table has in-frame clones only and misses some. The sample consists of under 300,000 clones, over 80% of them appearing once.

The chain has TRBV20-1 and TRBJ2-1; 9 bases match TRBD2. Sequencing was performed on PBMCs or T cells enriched from blood (not recorded which). The sequence came from a woman younger than 35 who had recovered from COVID-19. The CDR3 DNA reads as TGCAGTGCTAGTTCTCTAGCGGGGAAAAGCTCCTACAATGAGCAGTTCTTC. This codes for CSASSLAGKSSYNEQFF.